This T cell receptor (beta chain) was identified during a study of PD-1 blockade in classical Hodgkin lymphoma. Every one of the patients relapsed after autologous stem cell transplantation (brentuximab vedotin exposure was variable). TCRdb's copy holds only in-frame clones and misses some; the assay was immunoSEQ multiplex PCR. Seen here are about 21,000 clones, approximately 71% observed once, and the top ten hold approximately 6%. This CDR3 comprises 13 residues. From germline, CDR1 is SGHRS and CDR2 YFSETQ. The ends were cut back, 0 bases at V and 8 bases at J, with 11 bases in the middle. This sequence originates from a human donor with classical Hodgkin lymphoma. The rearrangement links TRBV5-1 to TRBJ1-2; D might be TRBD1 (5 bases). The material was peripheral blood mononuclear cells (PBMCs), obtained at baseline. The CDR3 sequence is CASSLAREFGYTF. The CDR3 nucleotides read TGCGCCAGCAGCTTGGCCAGGGAGTTCGGCTACACCTTC.